What follows are 2 T cell receptor beta chains derived from one specimen sequenced in a study of blood T cell repertoires in COVID-19 (dated by TCRdb to between 2020 and 2021). The library relied on the immunoSEQ multiplex PCR assay. As stored in TCRdb, this immuneACCESS dataset retains in-frame rearrangements with V and J assigned. A fraction of the clones does not appear; measured against another copy, unresolved V genes explain less than half of the discrepancy, and the remainder lacks a known reason. The sample table records under 250,000 clones; roughly nine tenths of these occur just once. 0.65% to 0.85% of the sample goes to the ten largest clones. The sequenced sample was peripheral blood. All receptors derive from a man in his sixties with COVID-19, enrolled during active disease.

The gene calls are TRBV6-5 and TRBJ1-5; D uncertain. CDR1 MNHEY and CDR2 SVGAGI come from the germline V gene. Deletions cut 6 bases from V and 7 bases from J, with 13 bases between. This CDR3 is 13 amino acids long. The CDR3 coding sequence is TGTGCCAGCAGGAACTCTCTGGGCCAGCCCCAGCATTTT. This sequence encodes CASRNSLGQPQHF.

This clone was observed once. The chain recombines TRBV4-1 with TRBJ1-1, with 11 bases that match TRBD1. Germline V CDR1 and CDR2: MGHRA, YSYEKL. The CDR3 contains 15 residues. The junction had 4 bases not matched to a gene; V was cut back by 4 bases and J by 3 bases. CDR3 in DNA: TGCGCCAGCAGCCGAGGACAGGGGGCGTACACTGAAGCTTTCTTT. It translates to CASSRGQGAYTEAFF.